Listed below are T cell receptor beta chains from one sample, sequenced in a study of technical replicates of blood from several donors. Sequencing used immunoSEQ multiplex PCR; TCRdb keeps in-frame clones, though not all of them. The repertoire includes around 79,000 clones, around 94% of them detected once, and under 0.3% sits in the top ten. The sequenced material came from T cells isolated from PBMCs. The receptors originated from a human donor in good health. Each CDR3 is given with its conserved first and last residue. The D gene is left open where the match is weak. Only some rows state a clone size, as once, few, many or a class for expanded clones.

TRBV7-9,-,-,TRBJ1-5,TGTGCCAGCAGCCGAGGGGACACCAATCAGCCCCAGCATTTT,CASSRGDTNQPQHF
TRBV29-1,TRBD2,-,TRBJ2-7,TGCAGCGTTGAAATGGCGGGGGGTTCCTACGAGCAGTACTTC,CSVEMAGGSYEQYF
TRBV28,TRBD1,-,TRBJ1-3,TGTGCCAGCAGTACCTTGGACAGGACCGTCCGGCGGAAACCCACCATATATTTT,CASSTLDRTVRRKPTIYF
TRBV10-1,TRBD1,-,TRBJ2-3,TGCGCCAGCGGCGGACAGGGAGCGGAGTTCACAGATACGCAGTATTTT,CASGGQGAEFTDTQYF
TRBV7-9,-,-,TRBJ2-7,TGTGCCAGCAGCTTAGTCCAGGGCCATCCCTACGCGCAGTACTTC,CASSLVQGHPYAQYF
TRBV29-1,-,-,TRBJ2-5,TGCAGCGTGAGAGCGGAGACCCAGTACTTC,CSVRAETQYF
TRBV28,-,-,TRBJ2-7,TGTGCCAGCAGCCAAGGGGACATACTCTACGAGCAGTACTTC,CASSQGDILYEQYF
TRBV5-6,TRBD2,-,TRBJ2-5,TGTGCCAGCAGCTTCCTCGCGGGGGGAGAGACCCAGTACTTC,CASSFLAGGETQYF
TRBV6-4,TRBD1,once,TRBJ2-3,TGTGCCAGCAGTTCAACAGGGGCGGCCACAGATACGCAGTATTTT,CASSSTGAATDTQYF
TRBV12-5,-,-,TRBJ1-6,TGTGCTAGTGGCCTAGGGGAATCACCCCTCCACTTT,CASGLGESPLHF
TRBV19,-,-,TRBJ1-2,TGTGCCAGTACCGCAGGGCCAGACCGATCCGGGGGCTACACCTTC,CASTAGPDRSGGYTF
TRBV20-1,-,-,TRBJ2-5,TGCAGTGCACAATACGAGACCCAGTACTTC,CSAQYETQYF
TRBV19,-,-,TRBJ2-7,TGTGCCAGTAGCATCATCAGGGGCGAGCAGTACTTC,CASSIIRGEQYF
TRBV18,-,-,TRBJ2-5,TGTGCCAGCTCACCCTTAGACGCCGGGACTTTGAAAGAGACCCAGTACTTC,CASSPLDAGTLKETQYF
TRBV6-1,TRBD1,-,TRBJ1-2,TGTGCCAGCAGAGCCACACAGGGGCACTATGGCTACACCTTC,CASRATQGHYGYTF
TRBV29-1,-,-,TRBJ1-5,TGCAGCGCCTCGGACAGCTTCAATCAGCCCCAGCATTTT,CSASDSFNQPQHF
TRBV29-1,TRBD1,-,TRBJ2-2,TGCAGCGTCAGAACATCCGGGACAGGGGGGGCCGGGGAGCTGTTTTTT,CSVRTSGTGGAGELFF
TRBV28,TRBD1,-,TRBJ1-1,TGTGCCAGCAGCCCGGGACAGGGCTTCACTGAAGCTTTCTTT,CASSPGQGFTEAFF
TRBV6-6,TRBD2,-,TRBJ2-1,TGTGCCAGCAGTTACTCGGGACTAGTTCTCTTC,CASSYSGLVLF
TRBV5-1,TRBD1,-,TRBJ2-5,TGCGCCAGCAGCCCTGGACAGGGGGCTAGGGAGACCCAGTACTTC,CASSPGQGARETQYF
TRBV30,-,once,TRBJ1-1,TGTGCCTGGAGTCTAGAGGGGAACACTGAAGCTTTCTTT,CAWSLEGNTEAFF
TRBV4-2,-,-,TRBJ1-5,TGTGCCAGCAGCCAAGAAATGGGGGGGTATAGCAATCAGCCCCAGCATTTT,CASSQEMGGYSNQPQHF